This T cell receptor (beta chain) was identified during a study of blood T cell repertoires in COVID-19. Authors' processing steps: Amplification of reference gene primers was used by the study to estimate nucleated cell counts. TCRdb's table, derived via immunoSEQ multiplex PCR, lists solely in-frame clones and lacks some. V and J calls and clone size follow that table, whereas D and trimming were derived from the DNA. The sample shows roughly 280,000 clones, about 91% of them seen only once. The CDR3 has 13 amino acids. CDR1 SGHVS and CDR2 FNYEAQ come from the germline V gene. Deletions cut 5 bases from V and 5 bases from J, with 10 bases between.

The sequence came from a man between 40 and 49 years old who had been exposed to COVID-19. The J gene is TRBJ2-1, the V gene TRBV7-6; D unresolved. Sequencing used PBMCs or T cells enriched from blood (not recorded which). The CDR3 reads CASSPVLDNEQFF. The CDR3 DNA follows: TGTGCCAGCAGCCCCGTTTTAGACAATGAGCAGTTCTTC. The full variable domain, with the rest looked up from reference TRBV7-6 and TRBJ2-1, is GAGVSQSPRYKVTKRGQDVALRCDPISGHVSLYWYRQALGQGPEFLTYFNYEAQQDKSGLPNDRFSAERPEGSISTLTIQRTEQRDSAMYRCASSPVLDNEQFFGPGTRLTVL.